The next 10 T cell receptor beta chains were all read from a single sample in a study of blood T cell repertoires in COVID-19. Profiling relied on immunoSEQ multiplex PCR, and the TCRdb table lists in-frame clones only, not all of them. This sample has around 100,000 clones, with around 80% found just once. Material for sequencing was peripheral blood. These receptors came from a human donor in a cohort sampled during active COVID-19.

The CDR3 DNA reads TGTGCCAGCAGCGCAGGGGGCTCGAACACTGAAGCTTTCTTT. It encodes CASSAGGSNTEAFF. The chain has TRBV9 and TRBJ1-1, with TRBD1 matching over 8 bases. CDR3 length: 14 residues. V was pared by 3 bases and J by 1 base, with 2 bases of the junction left unmatched. Germline CDR1 and CDR2: SGDLS and YYNGEE. The whole variable domain, filled in from reference TRBV9 and TRBJ1-1, reads DSGVTQTPKHLITATGQRVTLRCSPRSGDLSVYWYQQSLDQGLQFLIQYYNGEERAKGNILERFSAQQFPDLHSELNLSSLELGDSALYFCASSAGGSNTEAFFGQGTRLTVV.

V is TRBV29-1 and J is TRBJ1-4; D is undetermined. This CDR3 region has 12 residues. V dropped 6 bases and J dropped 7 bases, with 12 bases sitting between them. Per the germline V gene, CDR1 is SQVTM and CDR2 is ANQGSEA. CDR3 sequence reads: CSVSREGEKLFF. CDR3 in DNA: TGCAGCGTATCGAGGGAGGGTGAAAAACTGTTTTTT.

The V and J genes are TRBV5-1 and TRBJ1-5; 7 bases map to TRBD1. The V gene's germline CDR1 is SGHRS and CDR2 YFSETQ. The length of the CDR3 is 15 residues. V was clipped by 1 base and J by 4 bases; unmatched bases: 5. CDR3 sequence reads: CASSLWSGGNQPQHF. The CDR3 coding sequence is TGCGCCAGCAGCTTGTGGTCAGGGGGTAATCAGCCCCAGCATTTT. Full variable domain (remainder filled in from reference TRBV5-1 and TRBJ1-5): KAGVTQTPRYLIKTRGQQVTLSCSPISGHRSVSWYQQTPGQGLQFLFEYFSETQRNKGNFPGRFSGRQFSNSRSEMNVSTLELGDSALYLCASSLWSGGNQPQHFGDGTRLSIL.

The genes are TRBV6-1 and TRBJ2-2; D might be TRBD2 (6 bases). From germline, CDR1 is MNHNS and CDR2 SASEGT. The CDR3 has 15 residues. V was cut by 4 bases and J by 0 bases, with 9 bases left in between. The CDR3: CASSGAGTNTGELFF. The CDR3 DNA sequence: TGTGCCAGCAGTGGGGCGGGAACGAACACCGGGGAGCTGTTTTTT.

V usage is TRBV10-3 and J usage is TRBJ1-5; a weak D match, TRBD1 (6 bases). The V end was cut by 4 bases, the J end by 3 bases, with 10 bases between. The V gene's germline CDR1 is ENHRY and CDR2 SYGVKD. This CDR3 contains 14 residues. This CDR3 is CAISGGQPNQPQHF. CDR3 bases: TGTGCCATCAGTGGAGGACAGCCCAATCAGCCCCAGCATTTT.

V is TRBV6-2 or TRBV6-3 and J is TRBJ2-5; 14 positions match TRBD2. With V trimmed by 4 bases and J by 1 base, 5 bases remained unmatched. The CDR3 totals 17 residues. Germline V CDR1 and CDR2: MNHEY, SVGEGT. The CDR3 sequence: CASSSGGLAGAQETQYF. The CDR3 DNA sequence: TGTGCCAGCAGTTCAGGGGGACTAGCGGGGGCCCAAGAGACCCAGTACTTC.

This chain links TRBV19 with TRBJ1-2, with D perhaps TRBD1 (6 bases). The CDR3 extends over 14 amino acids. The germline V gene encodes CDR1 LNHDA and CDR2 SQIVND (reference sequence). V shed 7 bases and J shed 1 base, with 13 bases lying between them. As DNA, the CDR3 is TGTGCCAGTACTGAGGGAGGGGGTAACTATGGCTACACCTTC. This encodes CASTEGGGNYGYTF. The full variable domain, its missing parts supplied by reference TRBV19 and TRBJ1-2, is DGGITQSPKYLFRKEGQNVTLSCEQNLNHDAMYWYRQDPGQGLRLIYYSQIVNDFQKGDIAEGYSVSREKKESFPLTVTSAQKNPTAFYLCASTEGGGNYGYTFGSGTRLTVV.

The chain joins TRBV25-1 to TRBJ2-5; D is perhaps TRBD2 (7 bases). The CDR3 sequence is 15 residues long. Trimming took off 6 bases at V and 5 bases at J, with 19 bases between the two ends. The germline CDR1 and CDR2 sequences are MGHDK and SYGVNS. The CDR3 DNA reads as TGTGCCAGCAGCTTTGGAGGGGGGGTCAGGGAGACCCAGTACTTC. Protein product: CASSFGGGVRETQYF.

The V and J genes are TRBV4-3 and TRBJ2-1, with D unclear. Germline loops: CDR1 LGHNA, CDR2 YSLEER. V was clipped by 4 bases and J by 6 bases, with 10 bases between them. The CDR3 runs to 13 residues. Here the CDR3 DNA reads TGCGCCAGCAGCCCCGGTCCGCTCAATGAGCAGTTCTTC. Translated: CASSPGPLNEQFF.

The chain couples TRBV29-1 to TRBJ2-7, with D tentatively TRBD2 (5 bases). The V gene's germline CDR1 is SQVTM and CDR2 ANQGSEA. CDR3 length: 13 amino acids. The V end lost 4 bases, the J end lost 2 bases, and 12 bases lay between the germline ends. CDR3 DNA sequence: TGCAGCGTTGGTAAGGAGGTCCCCTACGAGCAGTACTTC. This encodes CSVGKEVPYEQYF.